This T cell receptor (beta chain) is drawn from a study of T cell repertoires in cytomegalovirus infection. Turning to the study itself: Selected CMV epitopes included recently identified HLA-C-restricted ones as well as well-studied HLA-B-restricted ones. Indications came from public TCR beta signatures; they pointed to CMV infection and to a matching HLA type.

The CDR3 is 14 residues long. Unmatched junction bases numbered 6, after V lost 6 bases and J lost 6 bases. Using its own MiXCR run on the reads, TCRdb lists one record per CDR3 protein. The data hold approximately 89,000 distinct CDR3 sequences, with around 28% observed a single time. The table lists this clonotype with a few counts. Its specificity is not known. The sequence came from a human donor in good health (CMV status not recorded). Some clones in this sample may be carry-over from other donors' samples. The sequenced sample was CD8+ T cells from cultured PBMCs, obtained from culture after CMV antigen stimulation. The gene calls are TRBV12-3 or TRBV12-4 and TRBJ2-3; TRBD2 aligns across 10 bases. CDR3 protein: CASSSSGGADTQYF. The CDR3 DNA reads as TGTGCCAGCAGCTCCAGCGGGGGGGCGGATACGCAGTATTTT.